Listed below are T cell receptor beta chains from one sample, sequenced in a study of identical twins. Using its own MiXCR run on the 5' RACE reads, TCRdb lists one record per CDR3 protein. This table holds roughly 540,000 distinct CDR3 sequences, 22% found once. The data were also submitted as part of a second study, on T cells expressing NK-cell markers.

The sequencing input was CD4+ T cells sorted from blood. These TCRs come from a woman aged 18-30 years in good health. Each CDR3 is given with its conserved first and last residue. D genes are given only for firm matches. Rows may omit the clone size; those that give it use once, few, many or a size class.

D	size	V	J	CDR3	DNA
TRBD1	few	TRBV7-6	TRBJ2-5	CASSNPWDRQETQYF	TGTGCCAGCAGCAACCCTTGGGACAGACAAGAGACCCAGTACTTC
-	-	TRBV9	TRBJ2-1	CASSTGPAGNEQFF	TGTGCCAGCAGCACAGGTCCCGCGGGTAATGAGCAGTTCTTC
TRBD1	-	TRBV7-9	TRBJ2-2	CASSSWTGKNTGELFF	TGTGCCAGCAGCTCCTGGACAGGGAAGAACACCGGGGAGCTGTTTTTT
-	-	TRBV10-2	TRBJ1-5	CASMMGGNQPQHF	TGCGCCAGCATGATGGGGGGCAATCAGCCCCAGCATTTT
-	few	TRBV10-3	TRBJ2-7	CATTRDGASEQYF	TGTGCCACGACTAGGGACGGGGCATCCGAGCAGTACTTC
-	-	TRBV7-8	TRBJ1-2	CASSSSGGRIYGYTF	TGTGCCAGCAGCTCCTCCGGAGGGAGGATTTATGGCTACACCTTC
TRBD2	few	TRBV5-1	TRBJ2-1	CASTAIGGDEQFF	TGCGCCAGCACCGCAATTGGGGGGGATGAGCAGTTCTTC
TRBD1	-	TRBV12-3/TRBV12-4	TRBJ2-7	CASSPRQGRIEQYF	TGTGCCAGCAGTCCACGACAGGGGCGGATCGAGCAGTACTTC
TRBD2	once	TRBV20-1	TRBJ2-1	CSARDRRLADSYNEQFF	TGCAGTGCTAGAGATCGACGACTAGCGGATTCCTACAATGAGCAGTTCTTC
-	few	TRBV5-1	TRBJ2-6	CASRASHSGANVLTF	TGCGCCAGCAGAGCCTCACATTCTGGGGCCAACGTCCTGACTTTC
-	many	TRBV4-3	TRBJ2-5	CASSQGIGETQYF	TGCGCCAGCAGCCAGGGTATCGGGGAGACCCAGTACTTC
TRBD2	-	TRBV7-3	TRBJ2-1	CASSLSLAGGVNEQFF	TGTGCCAGCAGCTTAAGTCTAGCGGGGGGGGTGAATGAGCAGTTCTTC
TRBD2	many	TRBV7-2	TRBJ2-1	CASSLVWPSGSWEQFF	TGTGCCAGCAGCTTAGTTTGGCCTAGCGGGAGCTGGGAGCAGTTCTTC
-	few	TRBV5-1	TRBJ2-3	CASSLMPGARTDTQYF	TGCGCCAGCAGCTTAATGCCGGGGGCCCGCACAGATACGCAGTATTTT
-	few	TRBV6-5	TRBJ2-1	CASSYSLAPAEDEQFF	TGTGCCAGCAGTTACTCCTTGGCGCCCGCGGAGGATGAGCAGTTCTTC
-	-	TRBV6-1	TRBJ2-1	CASSEISYNEQFF	TGTGCCAGCAGTGAAATAAGCTACAATGAGCAGTTCTTC
-	-	TRBV24-1	TRBJ2-2	CATSDLGGRNTGELFF	TGTGCCACCAGTGATTTGGGGGGCCGTAACACCGGGGAGCTGTTTTTT